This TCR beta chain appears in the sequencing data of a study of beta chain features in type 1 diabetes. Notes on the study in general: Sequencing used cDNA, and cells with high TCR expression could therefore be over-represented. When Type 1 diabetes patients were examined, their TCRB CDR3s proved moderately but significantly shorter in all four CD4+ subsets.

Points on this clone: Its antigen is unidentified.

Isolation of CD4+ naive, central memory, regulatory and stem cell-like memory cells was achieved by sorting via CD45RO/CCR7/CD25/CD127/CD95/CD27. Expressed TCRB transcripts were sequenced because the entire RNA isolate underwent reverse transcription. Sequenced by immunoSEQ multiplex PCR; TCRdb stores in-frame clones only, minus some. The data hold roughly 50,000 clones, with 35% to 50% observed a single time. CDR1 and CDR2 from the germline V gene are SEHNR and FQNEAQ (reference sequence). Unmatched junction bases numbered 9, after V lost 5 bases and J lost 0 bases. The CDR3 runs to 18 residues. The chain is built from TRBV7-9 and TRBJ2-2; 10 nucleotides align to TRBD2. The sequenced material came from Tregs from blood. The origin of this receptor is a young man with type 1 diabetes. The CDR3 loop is CASSAFWLAGANTGELFF. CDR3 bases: TGTGCCAGCAGCGCCTTTTGGCTAGCGGGAGCGAACACCGGGGAGCTGTTTTTT.